This TCR beta chain was captured by sequencing in a study of pediatric ulcerative colitis (dated by TCRdb to 2018 to 2020). For the wider study: About nine newly diagnosed, treatment-naive pediatric ulcerative colitis patients and four non-IBD control children each provided paired blood and rectal samples. What the study reported, not specific to this receptor: Compared with controls, ulcerative colitis patients showed significantly higher autologous blood-rectal clonal overlap, a finding that suggests increased T cell trafficking to inflamed tissue. Features of the rectal repertoire distinguished controls, mild-moderate colitis patients and acute severe colitis patients, and in acute severe colitis rectal diversity was lower because of clonal expansions. For technical reasons, substantially fewer templates were yielded by the blood samples of two patients, and these blood samples were excluded from blood-rectal overlap analysis. Because repertoires came from total lymphocyte DNA, patterns in rare subsets such as regulatory T cells may not be reflected. With only four individuals, the healthy control group was small. Two rectal CDR3 clonotypes were found in every ulcerative colitis patient but in no control.

In controls, colonoscopy was performed for suspected IBD, macroscopically and histologically normal endoscopy was observed, and no IBD diagnosis was made within the following year. Blood was sampled at the time of the colonoscopy. The Wizard kit (Promega) was used to extract genomic DNA from the blood and intestinal samples. Trimmed from V: 5 bases; trimmed from J: 3 bases; junction bases lacking a gene match: 6. The germline V gene sets CDR1 to WSHSY and CDR2 to SAAADI. The cysteine opens and the phenylalanine closes a CDR3 of 16 amino acids. The DNA shown is the 48-base CDR3, in frame from base 1. Rearranged CDR3 beta regions were amplified from genomic DNA with multiplex V and J primers using the immunoSEQ TRB Survey service. To keep sequencing depth the same across samples, survey-level depth of up to 500,000 reads per sample was applied. Libraries were purified and pooled, and sequencing was performed on Illumina technology. On the study's bioinformatics: Productive clonality, sample overlap, pairwise scatters, CDR3 beta length, V/D/J gene usage and productiveness were all assessed with the immunoSEQ online tools. Calculated diversity was defined as the number of unique rearrangements divided by total templates, multiplied by 100, and Shannon and Simpson indices were computed as well. Z-score normalized data were analyzed by principal component analysis with the R prcomp function and the ggbiplot package. Blood-rectal clonal overlap within each subject was quantified with Morisita's index. TCRdb re-hosts the immuneACCESS table, in-frame sequences only. Its copies lack some clones; in the studies checked, an unresolved V gene accounts for under half of them, and the cause for the rest is not known. That table gives V, J and clone size, and the DNA gave D and trimming. Across this sample there are roughly 4,400 clones, with around nine tenths seen only once. About 1.1% of the sample goes to the ten largest clones.

For this clone: The target of this receptor is not known. No much larger clone is present one base from it, and per-base qualities are unavailable.

Sample: blood. In this chain, TRBV10-2 is recombined with TRBJ2-7, with 14 bases in between that match TRBD2. This TCR derives from a boy younger than 18 who was a control in a study of pediatric ulcerative colitis. The CDR3 here reads CASSRSGTSGSYEQYF. The DNA sequence reads TGCGCCAGCAGTAGGTCCGGGACTAGCGGGAGCTACGAGCAGTACTTC.